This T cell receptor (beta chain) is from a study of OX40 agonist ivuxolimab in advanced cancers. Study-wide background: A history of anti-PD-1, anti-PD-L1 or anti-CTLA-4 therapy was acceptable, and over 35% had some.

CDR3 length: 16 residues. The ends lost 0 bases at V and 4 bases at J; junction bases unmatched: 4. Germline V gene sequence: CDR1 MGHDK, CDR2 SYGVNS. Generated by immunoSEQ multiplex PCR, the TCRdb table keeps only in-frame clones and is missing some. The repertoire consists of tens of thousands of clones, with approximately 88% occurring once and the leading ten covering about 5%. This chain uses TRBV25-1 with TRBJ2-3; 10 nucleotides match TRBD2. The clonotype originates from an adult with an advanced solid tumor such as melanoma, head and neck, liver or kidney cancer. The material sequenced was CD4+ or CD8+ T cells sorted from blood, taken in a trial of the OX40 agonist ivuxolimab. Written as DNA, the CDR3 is TGTGCCAGCAGTGAATATCTAGCGGGGGTTGCAGATACGCAGTATTTT. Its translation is CASSEYLAGVADTQYF.